The following is a T cell receptor (beta chain) sequence with its context. Generated by immunoSEQ multiplex PCR, the TCRdb table keeps only in-frame clones and is missing some. The sample includes around 290,000 clones, 88% of them seen just once. The data originate from a study of blood T cell repertoires in COVID-19. V lost 7 bases and J 0 bases, leaving 13 bases between the germline ends. In germline, CDR1 is MDHEN, CDR2 SYDVKM. The CDR3 spans 14 residues. Clinical history reported by participants formed the basis on which cohorts were assigned. The sequence derives from a woman in her sixties in a cohort exposed to, infected with or recovered from COVID-19 (not recorded which). The chain carries TRBV28 and TRBJ2-7, with a weak D call TRBD2 (5 bases). Sequencing was carried out using PBMCs or T cells enriched from blood (not recorded which). This CDR3 is CASTVGVSSYEQYF. Written as DNA, the CDR3 is TGTGCCAGCACCGTCGGGGTTAGCTCCTACGAGCAGTACTTC.